What follows are 4 T cell receptor beta chains derived from one specimen sequenced in a study of blood T cell repertoires in COVID-19. Profiled with immunoSEQ multiplex PCR; TCRdb holds only in-frame clones, not every one. The table records more than 110,000 clones, around nine tenths of them present only once. Sequenced material: peripheral blood. These receptors originate from a human donor in a cohort sampled during active COVID-19.

The chain recombines TRBV3-1 (or the pseudogene TRBV3-2) with TRBJ2-7, with D perhaps TRBD1 (6 bases). Germline V gene data show CDR1 as LGHDT and CDR2 as YNNKEL (reference sequence). Trimming took 6 bases from V and 3 from J, leaving 15 bases between them. The CDR3 runs to 14 residues. Written as DNA, the CDR3 is TGTGCCAGCAGTCGCAGGGGATCATTCTACGAGCAGTACTTC. Amino acid sequence: CASSRRGSFYEQYF.

The V and J genes are TRBV28 and TRBJ2-7; tentatively, D is TRBD1 (7 bases). Germline lookup yields CDR1 MDHEN and CDR2 SYDVKM. Trimming shortened V by 6 bases and J by 4 bases, and 16 bases separated the two germline ends. The length of the CDR3 is 14 residues. CDR3 region: CASSPAGQKYEQYF. The CDR3 coding sequence is TGTGCCAGCAGCCCCGCGGGACAGAAATACGAGCAGTACTTC.

V usage is TRBV4-1 and J usage is TRBJ1-2; perhaps TRBD1 as D (6 bases). In germline, CDR1 is MGHRA, CDR2 YSYEKL. The CDR3 runs to 17 residues. The V and J ends lost 0 bases and 5 bases respectively, with 19 bases between them. CDR3 residues: CASSQDRQEIDLYGYTF. The CDR3 nucleotides are TGCGCCAGCAGCCAAGATAGACAGGAAATAGATCTTTATGGCTACACCTTC.

The genes are TRBV30 and TRBJ2-3; the D is unclear. CDR1 is GTSNPN, CDR2 SVGIG, per germline (reference sequence). The CDR3 consists of 13 residues. V was shortened by 3 bases and J by 1 base, with 8 bases between the two germline ends. In nucleotides, the CDR3 is TGTGCCTGGAGCAGTGCAGGCACAGATACGCAGTATTTT. Residues: CAWSSAGTDTQYF.